The clone carrying this T cell receptor beta chain was found a few times. Its antigen is still unknown. The sample belongs to a study of radiotherapy plus CTLA-4 blockade in lung cancer. Looked up from germline, CDR1 is MNHEY and CDR2 is SVGAGI. Trimming removed 5 bases from V and 10 bases from J, with 20 bases in between. CDR3 length: 15 amino acids. CTLA-4 blockade using ipilimumab, together with focal radiation, was received by patients with chemo-refractory metastatic non-small-cell lung cancer. The assay was immunoSEQ multiplex PCR, and TCRdb's table has in-frame clones only and misses some. The sample has 64,000 or so clones, roughly 76% seen once; the top ten hold about 8.3%. General study findings and limits: Response was reportedly best predicted by early blood T cell clone dynamics, with interferon-beta.

The V call is TRBV6-5, the J call TRBJ1-4; TRBD1 might be the D (5 bases). The sequenced sample was peripheral blood, obtained from a patient treated with radiotherapy plus ipilimumab. This TCR was sampled from a human donor with non-small cell lung cancer whose response to radiotherapy plus ipilimumab could not be evaluated. The CDR3 here is CASSGQPGSQGKLFF. DNA of the CDR3: TGTGCCAGCAGTGGGCAACCCGGGAGCCAGGGAAAACTGTTTTTT.